The TCR beta chain under discussion was sequenced for a study of T cell changes during pregnancy in multiple sclerosis. This clone showed up just once. Here immunoSEQ multiplex PCR was the method, and the copy in TCRdb shows in-frame clones only, minus some. The repertoire holds 30,000 to 45,000 clones, with roughly nine tenths as singletons. Germline values: CDR1 PRHDT, CDR2 FYEKMQ (reference sequence). V was clipped by 0 bases and J by 1 base, with 15 bases between them. CDR3 length: 18 residues. The receptor's source is a female donor with multiple sclerosis, enrolled in a pregnancy study. This rearrangement joins TRBV13 to TRBJ2-2; D possibly corresponds to TRBD2 (5 bases). Material: CD8+ T cells from peripheral blood mononuclear cells, obtained in the first trimester of pregnancy. CDR3 nucleotides: TGTGCCAGCAGCTTAGGCCTCCTTTTACGGGGGAACACCGGGGAGCTGTTTTTT. Its protein product is CASSLGLLLRGNTGELFF.